The rows below give T cell receptor beta chains drawn from one sample of a study of OX40 agonist ivuxolimab in advanced cancers. Sequenced by immunoSEQ multiplex PCR; TCRdb stores in-frame clones only, minus some. The sample gives roughly 30,000 clones, approximately 84% of which show up once; around 15% is in the top ten. This specimen consisted of CD4+ or CD8+ T cells sorted from blood, obtained in a trial of the OX40 agonist ivuxolimab. The receptors were sampled from an adult with an advanced solid tumor such as melanoma, head and neck, liver or kidney cancer. CDR3s leave out the opening cysteine and the closing phenylalanine or tryptophan.

v_gene: TRBV27
CDR3aa: ATSPGTSAYNEQF

v_gene: TRBV11-2
CDR3aa: ASSSAGGTTYEQY

v_gene: TRBV16
CDR3aa: ASSQSTGNTEAF

v_gene: TRBV7-9
CDR3aa: ASSFTYEQY

v_gene: TRBV27
CDR3aa: ASSLAGNQPQH

v_gene: TRBV28
CDR3aa: ASSLMDRAYEQY

v_gene: TRBV5-1
CDR3aa: ASRPVTGGYEQY

v_gene: TRBV28
CDR3aa: ASRPGVTYEQY

v_gene: TRBV5-6
CDR3aa: ASSPGTAKNIQY

v_gene: TRBV4-1
CDR3aa: ASSPLTGPPNYGYT

v_gene: TRBV27
CDR3aa: ASSLAGGSPYEQY

v_gene: TRBV5-4
CDR3aa: ASSLDVGYT

v_gene: TRBV7-9
CDR3aa: ASSPTGFLQGFADTQY

v_gene: TRBV5-8
CDR3aa: ASSFGQGDEAF

v_gene: TRBV29-1
CDR3aa: SVGSWTAAYEQF

v_gene: TRBV16
CDR3aa: ASSFGTGQQPQH

v_gene: TRBV28
CDR3aa: ASSPQREGETQY

v_gene: TRBV19
CDR3aa: ASSIGNEQF

v_gene: TRBV2
CDR3aa: ASYLWAVREETQY

v_gene: TRBV7-9
CDR3aa: ASRRGDSYEQY

v_gene: TRBV7-6
CDR3aa: ASSPRGVSGNTIY

v_gene: TRBV19
CDR3aa: ASSPGPPPLYEQY

v_gene: TRBV19
CDR3aa: ASSPFRGGNEQY